This TCR beta chain was documented in a study of early T cells in non-severe SARS-CoV-2 infection. Findings and limits, study-wide: Matching against VDJdb likely underestimated virus-specific expansions, favoring anti-spike CD8.

About this clonotype itself: Its target is unknown.

Individually, cDNA molecules had unique molecular identifiers attached to them. In TCRdb, the 5' RACE reads were re-called with MiXCR into one record per CDR3 protein. Of tens of thousands of distinct CDR3 sequences listed, around 9% were seen once; the top ten hold less than 25%. Trimming stripped 3 bases from V and 3 bases from J, with 12 bases between. Germline CDR1 is DFQATT and CDR2 is SNEGSKA (reference sequence). This CDR3 contains 13 residues. Sequencing input: whole blood. This chain uses TRBV20-1 with TRBJ2-7, with D possibly TRBD1 on 6 matching bases. The clonotype originates from an adult who was a healthcare worker with PCR-confirmed SARS-CoV-2 infection or an uninfected control (not recorded which). CDR3 region: CSASPQGYYEQYF. The CDR3 nucleotides read TGCAGTGCTAGCCCGCAGGGGTACTACGAGCAGTACTTC.